This T cell receptor (beta chain) was observed in a study of blood T cell repertoires in COVID-19. The ends lost 3 bases at V and 7 bases at J; junction bases unmatched: 4. Germline loops: CDR1 SGHAT, CDR2 FQNNGV. The CDR3 runs to 15 residues. The protocol was immunoSEQ multiplex PCR, while the TCRdb copy is restricted to in-frame clones and leaves out a portion. This sample has some 59,000 clones; 80% to 90% occur once, and the top ten carry roughly 1.6%. V and J are TRBV11-2 and TRBJ1-5, with 12 nucleotides matching TRBD1. This TCR was sampled from a man in his fifties or sixties with acute or convalescent COVID-19. The sequenced sample consisted of peripheral blood. CDR3 amino acids: CASSFGTGGGQPQHF. Written as DNA, the CDR3 is TGTGCCAGCAGCTTCGGGACAGGGGGCGGACAGCCCCAGCATTTT.